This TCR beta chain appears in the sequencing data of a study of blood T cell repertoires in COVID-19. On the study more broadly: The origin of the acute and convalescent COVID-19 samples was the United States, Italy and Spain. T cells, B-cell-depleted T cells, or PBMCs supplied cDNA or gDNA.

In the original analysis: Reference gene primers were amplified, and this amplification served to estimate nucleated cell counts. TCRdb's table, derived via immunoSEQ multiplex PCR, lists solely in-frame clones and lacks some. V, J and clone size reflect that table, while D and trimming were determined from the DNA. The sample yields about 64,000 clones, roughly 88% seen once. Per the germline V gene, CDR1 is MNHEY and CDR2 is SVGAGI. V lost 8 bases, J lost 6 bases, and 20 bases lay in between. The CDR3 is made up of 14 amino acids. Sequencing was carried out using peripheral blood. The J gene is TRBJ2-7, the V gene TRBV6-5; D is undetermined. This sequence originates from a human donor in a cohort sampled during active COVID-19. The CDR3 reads CASDGPWAQLEQYF. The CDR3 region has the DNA TGTGCCAGCGATGGCCCCTGGGCTCAGCTCGAGCAGTACTTC.